The present TCR beta chain was sequenced within a study of blood T cell repertoires in COVID-19. Study in general: Sites across the United States, Italy and Spain contributed samples from acute and convalescent COVID-19. T cells, B-cell-depleted T cells, or PBMCs provided the cDNA or gDNA that served as material.

This CDR3 contains 13 residues. Trimming cost V 5 bases and J 5 bases; bases outside gene matches: 1. Germline CDR1 is SEHNR and CDR2 is FQNEAQ (reference sequence). TCRdb's copy holds only in-frame clones and misses some; the assay was immunoSEQ multiplex PCR. The sample lists more than 300,000 clones; more than 90% were seen once. Study members were between about 18 and 95 years old and lived in some 26 US regions. The sample taken for sequencing was PBMCs or T cells enriched from blood (not recorded which). This receptor was taken from a woman in her 30s who had been exposed to COVID-19. The chain recombines TRBV7-9 with TRBJ1-2, with TRBD1 identical over 11 bases. CDR3: CASSRDRGYGYTF. Here the CDR3 DNA reads TGTGCCAGCAGCAGGGACAGGGGGTATGGCTACACCTTC.